This T cell receptor beta chain appears in the sequencing data of a study of cytomegalovirus exposure and HLA in healthy donors. In the PCR, 60 Vbeta and 13 Jbeta primers were used. Clones were read by immunoSEQ multiplex PCR, and TCRdb kept only the in-frame ones, dropping some. This table holds about 160,000 clones, 60% to 85% found once. Trimming cost V 0 bases and J 4 bases; bases outside gene matches: 0. Germline loops: CDR1 SGHRS, CDR2 YFSETQ. This CDR3 region has 13 residues. Worth noting for this clone: Other DNA sequences in the same sample also yield this CDR3.

The V call is TRBV5-1, the J call TRBJ2-5; 7 bases match TRBD1. The sequencing input was PBMCs. This TCR came from a woman aged 25 to 39 in good health and CMV-seronegative. For the CDR3, the DNA is TGCGCCAGCAGCTTGGCAGGGGGAGAGACCCAGTACTTC. Its protein product is CASSLAGGETQYF.